These T cell receptor beta chains were read from a single sample in a study of T cell clonotyping in hematopoietic cell transplantation. The assay was immunoSEQ multiplex PCR, and TCRdb's table has in-frame clones only and misses some. The sample carries 5,800 or so clones, 77% recorded once. The sequencing here drew on PBMCs, taken 100 days after allogeneic stem cell transplant. All receptors come from a male patient between 45 and 59 years old who had an allogeneic stem cell transplant from an unrelated donor, so the T cells may come from the graft donor. Some clones in this sample may be carry-over from other donors' samples. Each CDR3 is given with its conserved first and last residue. D genes are given only for firm matches. Rows may omit the clone size; those that give it use once, few, many or a size class.

J gene: TRBJ1-5; clone size: .; V gene: TRBV30; D gene: .; CDR3 protein: CAWSQGGGQPQHF; CDR3 DNA: TGTGCCTGGAGTCAAGGGGGAGGTCAGCCCCAGCATTTT
J gene: TRBJ1-2; clone size: .; V gene: TRBV5-1; D gene: .; CDR3 protein: CASSFKGADGYTF; CDR3 DNA: TGCGCCAGCAGCTTCAAAGGGGCCGATGGCTACACCTTC
J gene: TRBJ2-7; clone size: .; V gene: TRBV6-5; D gene: .; CDR3 protein: CASKNRLSRHEQYF; CDR3 DNA: TGTGCCAGCAAAAACCGCCTCTCTAGGCACGAGCAGTACTTC
J gene: TRBJ1-2; clone size: .; V gene: TRBV29-1; D gene: .; CDR3 protein: CSVAPKGRDGYTF; CDR3 DNA: TGCAGCGTAGCCCCCAAGGGAAGGGATGGCTACACCTTC
J gene: TRBJ1-3; clone size: .; V gene: TRBV2; D gene: .; CDR3 protein: CASSEGGNTIYF; CDR3 DNA: TGTGCCAGCAGTGAAGGTGGAAACACCATATATTTT
J gene: TRBJ1-5; clone size: .; V gene: TRBV27; D gene: .; CDR3 protein: CASSPSNQPQHF; CDR3 DNA: TGTGCCAGCAGTCCCTCCAATCAGCCCCAGCATTTT
J gene: TRBJ1-5; clone size: .; V gene: TRBV6-6; D gene: .; CDR3 protein: CASKEGTYQPQHF; CDR3 DNA: TGTGCCAGCAAGGAGGGAACGTATCAGCCCCAGCATTTT
J gene: TRBJ1-2; clone size: .; V gene: TRBV29-1; D gene: TRBD1; CDR3 protein: CSVTGTGPYGYTF; CDR3 DNA: TGCAGCGTTACCGGGACAGGGCCCTATGGCTACACCTTC
J gene: TRBJ1-2; clone size: .; V gene: TRBV4-3; D gene: .; CDR3 protein: CASSQEGAAGYGYTF; CDR3 DNA: TGCGCCAGCAGCCAAGAGGGGGCCGCAGGCTATGGCTACACCTTC
J gene: TRBJ1-1; clone size: .; V gene: TRBV5-4; D gene: .; CDR3 protein: CASRPDGRNAEAFF; CDR3 DNA: TGTGCCAGCAGGCCGGACGGCCGAAATGCTGAAGCTTTCTTT
J gene: TRBJ2-7; clone size: .; V gene: TRBV6-5; D gene: TRBD2; CDR3 protein: CASSSWGRESYEQYF; CDR3 DNA: TGTGCCAGCAGCTCATGGGGGAGGGAATCCTACGAGCAGTACTTC
J gene: TRBJ1-1; clone size: .; V gene: TRBV5-1; D gene: TRBD1; CDR3 protein: CASSSARWTGLLNTEAFF; CDR3 DNA: TGCGCCAGCAGCTCTGCCCGGTGGACAGGCCTTTTGAACACTGAAGCTTTCTTT
J gene: TRBJ2-7; clone size: .; V gene: TRBV11-3; D gene: .; CDR3 protein: CASSLAFGPTFEQYF; CDR3 DNA: TGTGCCAGCAGCTTAGCGTTCGGACCCACGTTTGAGCAGTACTTC
J gene: TRBJ2-5; clone size: .; V gene: TRBV5-1; D gene: .; CDR3 protein: CASSLEETQYF; CDR3 DNA: TGCGCCAGCAGCTTGGAGGAGACCCAGTACTTC
J gene: TRBJ1-5; clone size: .; V gene: TRBV30; D gene: .; CDR3 protein: CAWSIHSNQPQHF; CDR3 DNA: TGTGCCTGGAGTATCCATAGCAATCAGCCCCAGCATTTT
J gene: TRBJ1-5; clone size: .; V gene: TRBV7-6; D gene: .; CDR3 protein: CASRPDRAYSNQPQHF; CDR3 DNA: TGTGCCAGCAGACCGGACAGAGCTTATAGCAATCAGCCCCAGCATTTT
J gene: TRBJ1-4; clone size: .; V gene: TRBV6-1; D gene: .; CDR3 protein: CASSTGTTTEKLFF; CDR3 DNA: TGTGCCAGCAGCACCGGGACAACGACTGAAAAACTGTTTTTT
J gene: TRBJ2-7; clone size: .; V gene: TRBV7-2; D gene: TRBD2; CDR3 protein: CASSLMRGGSEQYF; CDR3 DNA: TGTGCCAGCAGCTTAATGCGGGGGGGCAGCGAGCAGTACTTC
J gene: TRBJ1-5; clone size: .; V gene: TRBV18; D gene: TRBD1; CDR3 protein: CASSQGQLSNQPQHF; CDR3 DNA: TGTGCCAGCTCACAGGGACAGCTTAGCAATCAGCCCCAGCATTTT
J gene: TRBJ2-7; clone size: few; V gene: TRBV5-1; D gene: .; CDR3 protein: CASSGVSSSYEQYF; CDR3 DNA: TGCGCCAGCAGCGGGGTTTCGAGCTCCTACGAGCAGTACTTC
J gene: TRBJ2-3; clone size: .; V gene: TRBV6-5; D gene: .; CDR3 protein: CASSYSVEKITDTQYF; CDR3 DNA: TGTGCCAGCAGTTACTCAGTGGAAAAGATCACAGATACGCAGTATTTT
J gene: TRBJ2-5; clone size: .; V gene: TRBV5-6; D gene: TRBD2; CDR3 protein: CASGIEASGGRKTQYF; CDR3 DNA: TGTGCCAGCGGAATCGAGGCTAGCGGGGGAAGAAAGACCCAGTACTTC
J gene: TRBJ1-6; clone size: .; V gene: TRBV5-1; D gene: TRBD1; CDR3 protein: CASSLTVGTATGSPLHF; CDR3 DNA: TGCGCCAGCAGCTTAACTGTAGGGACAGCCACGGGTTCACCCCTCCACTTT
J gene: TRBJ2-1; clone size: .; V gene: TRBV14; D gene: TRBD2; CDR3 protein: CASSQDVGLAGVRNEQFF; CDR3 DNA: TGTGCCAGCAGCCAAGATGTGGGACTAGCGGGAGTACGCAATGAGCAGTTCTTC
J gene: TRBJ1-1; clone size: .; V gene: TRBV11-2; D gene: .; CDR3 protein: CASSPRDNFLDTEAFF; CDR3 DNA: TGTGCCAGCAGCCCTCGGGACAACTTTTTAGACACTGAAGCTTTCTTT
J gene: TRBJ1-1; clone size: once; V gene: TRBV30; D gene: .; CDR3 protein: CAWGTSGGTEAFF; CDR3 DNA: TGTGCCTGGGGGACATCAGGAGGGACTGAAGCTTTCTTT
J gene: TRBJ2-3; clone size: .; V gene: TRBV29-1; D gene: .; CDR3 protein: CSVSTTSTDTQYF; CDR3 DNA: TGCAGCGTGTCTACGACTAGCACAGATACGCAGTATTTT
J gene: TRBJ2-5; clone size: hyperexpanded; V gene: TRBV7-2; D gene: .; CDR3 protein: CASSVEETQYF; CDR3 DNA: TGTGCCAGCAGCGTAGAAGAGACCCAGTACTTC
J gene: TRBJ1-1; clone size: .; V gene: TRBV5-4; D gene: .; CDR3 protein: CASSLDRGMVEEAFF; CDR3 DNA: TGTGCCAGCAGCTTGGATCGGGGGATGGTGGAAGAAGCTTTCTTT